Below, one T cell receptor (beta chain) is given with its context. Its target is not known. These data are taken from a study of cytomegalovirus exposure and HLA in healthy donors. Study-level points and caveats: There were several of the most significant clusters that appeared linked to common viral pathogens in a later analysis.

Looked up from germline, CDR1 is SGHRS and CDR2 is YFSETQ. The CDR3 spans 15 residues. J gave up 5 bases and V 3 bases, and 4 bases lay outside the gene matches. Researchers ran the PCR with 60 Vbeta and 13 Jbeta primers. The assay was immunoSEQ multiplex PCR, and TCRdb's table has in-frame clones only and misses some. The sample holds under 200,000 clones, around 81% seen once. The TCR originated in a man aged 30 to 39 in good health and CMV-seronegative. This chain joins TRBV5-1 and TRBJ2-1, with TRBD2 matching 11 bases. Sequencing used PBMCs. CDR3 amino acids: CASSSGTSGHNEQFF. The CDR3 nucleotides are TGCGCCAGCAGCTCCGGGACTAGCGGACACAATGAGCAGTTCTTC. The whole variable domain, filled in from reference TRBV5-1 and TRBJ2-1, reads KAGVTQTPRYLIKTRGQQVTLSCSPISGHRSVSWYQQTPGQGLQFLFEYFSETQRNKGNFPGRFSGRQFSNSRSEMNVSTLELGDSALYLCASSSGTSGHNEQFFGPGTRLTVL.